This T cell receptor beta chain was observed in a study of T-cell reconstitution after alpha-beta-depleted transplantation in children. Findings and caveats of the study: Reports say that about two months after transplant, the alpha-beta T cells came out of several hundred graft clones that had expanded.

Construction of the TCRbeta library involved unique molecular identifiers. TCRdb itself ran the PCR reads through MiXCR, one entry per CDR3 protein. The sample carries around 800,000 distinct CDR3 sequences, roughly 16% recorded once. Trimming shortened V by 3 bases and J by 0 bases, and 15 bases separated the two germline ends. The CDR3 consists of 16 residues. CDR1 is SGHAT and CDR2 is FQNNGV in the germline V gene. The sample holds a few counts of this clonotype. Its antigen is unknown. This clonotype originated in a male patient between 10 and 17 years old who had a stem cell transplant for acute lymphoblastic leukemia, so the T cells may come from the graft donor. Source: PBMCs, mostly from graft donor cells, taken 360 days after TCRalphabeta/CD19-depleted stem cell transplant. This chain joins TRBV11-2 and TRBJ2-7, with D perhaps TRBD1 (5 bases). The CDR3 DNA is TGTGCCAGCAGCTTTAGACAGACACAACACTCCTACGAGCAGTACTTC. As protein: CASSFRQTQHSYEQYF.